The subject of this entry is one T cell receptor beta chain. The antigen is not known. This entry is derived from a study of T-cell memory formation after mild COVID-19. Looking at the study overall: TCR clusters were mostly confined to one donor each.

TCRdb independently ran MiXCR on the 5' RACE reads; one entry per CDR3 protein. The sample lists about 600,000 distinct CDR3 sequences, less than 25% occurring once. The V and J ends lost 6 bases and 1 base respectively, with 14 bases between them. Looked up from germline, CDR1 is SNHLY and CDR2 is FYNNEI. The CDR3 spans 15 residues. General study points: Clonal second-wave expansions that peaked on day 37 had unconfirmed SARS-CoV-2 specificity. Among CD4+ contracting clones, most were CM and EM, and CD8+ ones EMRA.

The sequencing input was PBMCs or a T cell subset sorted from them (not recorded which). The clonotype originates from an adult woman who had mild COVID-19 (a few samples of this study predate the infection). Cell type and time point are not known. The V call is TRBV2, the J call TRBJ2-3, with D possibly TRBD1 on 7 matching bases. Here the CDR3 reads CASSVEGQRTDTQYF. The CDR3 DNA reads TGTGCCAGCAGCGTGGAGGGACAGCGCACAGATACGCAGTATTTT.